This note documents a single T cell receptor (beta chain) sequence. As yet, its antigen is unknown. The CDR3 totals 16 residues. Germline V gene data show CDR1 as MNHEY and CDR2 as SMNVEV (reference sequence). Trimming removed 6 bases at V and 4 bases at J, with 18 bases between. The sample comes from a study of cytomegalovirus exposure and HLA in healthy donors. Study-level points and caveats: The study reported that TCR beta sequences accurately predicted HLA-A and HLA-B alleles in most subjects. In an earlier analysis, about 87% or about 30%: the productive usage of most TCR beta V segments.

Amplification used 60 Vbeta primers and 13 Jbeta primers. Sequencing used immunoSEQ multiplex PCR; TCRdb keeps in-frame clones, though not all of them. The sample has some 180,000 clones, 75% to 90% seen once. The sequenced sample consisted of PBMCs. The chain carries TRBV27 and TRBJ1-4; a weak D match, TRBD1 (6 bases). The source of this sequence is a girl between 10 and 17 years old in good health and CMV-seropositive. CDR3 protein: CASRRAGEGDNEKLFF. Here the CDR3 DNA reads TGTGCCAGCAGGAGGGCAGGGGAGGGGGATAATGAAAAACTGTTTTTT.